The table lists the clone carrying this TCR beta chain with a few counts. Via MiXCR, TCRdb re-called the RT-PCR reads, giving one row per CDR3 protein. Of around 17,000 distinct CDR3 sequences in the sample, 27% were seen once. The sample belongs to a study of patients and donors after allogeneic stem cell transplantation. This CDR3 spans 12 amino acids. The V gene lost 3 bases and the J gene lost 11 bases, with 8 bases spanning the gap. The TCR sequence derives from a human donor who was either an allogeneic HSCT recipient or a stem cell or donor lymphocyte infusion donor (not recorded which). It is not recorded whose cells these are; they may come from a transplant donor. Material: blood, either unsorted or a sorted T cell fraction (not recorded which). The V gene is TRBV12-3 or TRBV12-4, the J gene TRBJ1-6; D unresolved. DNA for the CDR3: TGTGCCAGCAGTTTCATGGGGACACCCCTCCACTTT. Residues: CASSFMGTPLHF.